Listed below are T cell receptor beta chains from one sample, sequenced in a study of CD8+ T cells in alopecia areata. Here immunoSEQ multiplex PCR was the method, and the copy in TCRdb shows in-frame clones only, minus some. The table shows approximately 170,000 clones, with 50% to 60% occurring only once. Sequenced material: CD4+ T cells sorted from blood, taken at week 4, from a patient treated with tofacitinib. These receptors all stem from a human donor with alopecia areata. Each CDR3 is given with its conserved first and last residue. Each record gives: clone size, V gene, J gene, CDR3 protein. The size of a clone is reported for some rows only, either as once, few or many, or as a class for expanded clones.

abundance: .
v_gene: TRBV2
j_gene: TRBJ2-3
CDR3aa: CASSERGTGGTDTQYF

abundance: .
v_gene: TRBV5-8
j_gene: TRBJ1-1
CDR3aa: CASSPANRNTEAFF

abundance: once
v_gene: TRBV30
j_gene: TRBJ1-5
CDR3aa: CAWADRGEQPQHF

abundance: .
v_gene: TRBV30
j_gene: TRBJ1-1
CDR3aa: CAWSVETGGITEAFF

abundance: .
v_gene: TRBV30
j_gene: TRBJ2-4
CDR3aa: CAWGGQAKNIQYF

abundance: .
v_gene: TRBV5-1
j_gene: TRBJ2-5
CDR3aa: CASSFGIQETQYF

abundance: once
v_gene: TRBV7-8
j_gene: TRBJ2-3
CDR3aa: CASSLVGISTDTQYF

abundance: few
v_gene: TRBV30
j_gene: TRBJ1-5
CDR3aa: CAWSENRGSQPQHF

abundance: few
v_gene: TRBV29-1
j_gene: TRBJ1-1
CDR3aa: CSVEASRGNTEAFF

abundance: .
v_gene: TRBV6-1
j_gene: TRBJ1-2
CDR3aa: CASSEPGQGYGYTF

abundance: .
v_gene: TRBV18
j_gene: TRBJ1-5
CDR3aa: CASSPTGQGNQPQHF

abundance: .
v_gene: TRBV5-1
j_gene: TRBJ1-4
CDR3aa: CASSLGQGDEKLFF

abundance: .
v_gene: TRBV4-3
j_gene: TRBJ2-3
CDR3aa: CASSQSTSGVPDTQYF

abundance: .
v_gene: TRBV11-2
j_gene: TRBJ1-1
CDR3aa: CASSLGTGNTEAFF

abundance: .
v_gene: TRBV30
j_gene: TRBJ2-3
CDR3aa: CACPGRALMDTQYF

abundance: .
v_gene: TRBV5-1
j_gene: TRBJ2-2
CDR3aa: CASSATSGYTGELFF